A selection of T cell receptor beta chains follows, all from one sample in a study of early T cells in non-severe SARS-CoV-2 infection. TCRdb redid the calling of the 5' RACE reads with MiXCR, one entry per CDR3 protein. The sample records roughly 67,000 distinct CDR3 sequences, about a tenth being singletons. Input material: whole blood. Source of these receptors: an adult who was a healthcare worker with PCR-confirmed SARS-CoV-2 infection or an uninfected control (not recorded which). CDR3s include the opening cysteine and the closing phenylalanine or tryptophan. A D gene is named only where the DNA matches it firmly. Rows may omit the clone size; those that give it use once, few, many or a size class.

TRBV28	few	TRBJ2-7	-	CASSFLGNAYEQYF	TGTGCCAGCAGTTTCCTCGGGAATGCCTACGAGCAGTACTTC
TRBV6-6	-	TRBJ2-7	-	CASSYGQGLNEQYF	TGTGCCAGCAGTTACGGTCAGGGTTTGAACGAGCAGTACTTC
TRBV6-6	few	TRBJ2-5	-	CASSRETETQYF	TGTGCCAGCAGTCGGGAGACAGAGACCCAGTACTTC
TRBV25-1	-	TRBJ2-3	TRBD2	CASSVTGGKDTQYF	TGTGCCAGCAGTGTAACGGGAGGGAAAGATACGCAGTATTTT
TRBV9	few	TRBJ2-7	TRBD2	CASSVGGDYYEQYF	TGTGCCAGCAGCGTAGGAGGGGACTACTACGAGCAGTACTTC
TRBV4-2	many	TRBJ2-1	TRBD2	CASSQDITSGANEQFF	TGTGCCAGCAGCCAAGATATAACTAGCGGGGCCAATGAGCAGTTCTTC
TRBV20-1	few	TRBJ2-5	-	CSASFENQETQYF	TGCAGTGCTAGTTTCGAAAACCAAGAGACCCAGTACTTC
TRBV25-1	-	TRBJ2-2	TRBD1	CASSRQGNTGELFF	TGTGCCAGCAGTCGACAGGGGAACACCGGGGAGCTGTTTTTT
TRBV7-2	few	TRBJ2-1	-	CASSLPGILGEQFF	TGTGCCAGCAGCTTACCGGGAATCCTCGGTGAGCAGTTCTTC
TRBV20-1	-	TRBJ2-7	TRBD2	CSAPRLAGDSEQYF	TGCAGTGCACCCCGACTAGCGGGAGATAGCGAGCAGTACTTC
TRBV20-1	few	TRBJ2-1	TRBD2	CSALDRSGNRVNEQFF	TGCAGTGCCCTCGACAGAAGCGGGAATAGGGTCAATGAGCAGTTCTTC
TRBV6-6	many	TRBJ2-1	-	CASSYSLEGPSSYNEQFF	TGTGCCAGCAGTTACTCACTCGAAGGGCCGAGCTCCTACAATGAGCAGTTCTTC
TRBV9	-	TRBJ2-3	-	CASSGTAGSTDTQYF	TGTGCCAGCAGCGGGACAGCGGGCTCCACAGATACGCAGTATTTT
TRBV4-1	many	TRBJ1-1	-	CASSQRSANTEAFF	TGCGCCAGCAGCCAACGATCAGCGAACACTGAAGCTTTCTTT
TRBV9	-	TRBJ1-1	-	CASSYQDRPGGEAFF	TGTGCCAGCAGCTACCAGGATCGGCCTGGGGGTGAAGCTTTCTTT
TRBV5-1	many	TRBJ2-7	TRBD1	CASSPGIDRGINEQYF	TGCGCCAGCAGCCCGGGGATAGACAGGGGCATCAACGAGCAGTACTTC
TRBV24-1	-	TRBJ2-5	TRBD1	CATSESGGSETQYF	TGTGCCACCAGTGAGTCAGGGGGCTCGGAGACCCAGTACTTC
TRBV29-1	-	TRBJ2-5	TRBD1	CSVVGGGLQETQYF	TGCAGCGTCGTAGGGGGCGGACTCCAAGAGACCCAGTACTTC
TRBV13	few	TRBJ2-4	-	CASSSGFEGHIQYF	TGTGCCAGCAGCTCAGGGTTTGAAGGGCACATTCAGTACTTC
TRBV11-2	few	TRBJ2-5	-	CASSLGPVGETQYF	TGTGCCAGCAGCTTGGGCCCGGTGGGGGAGACCCAGTACTTC